In its sample, the clone carrying this TCR beta chain was seen many times. The data belong to a study of CD8 T cells in ankylosing spondylitis. The CDR3 is 15 amino acids. V was pared by 2 bases and J by 6 bases, with 8 bases of the junction left unmatched. Germline CDR1 is SGDLS and CDR2 is YYNGEE. TCRdb called the 5' RACE reads again in MiXCR, with one record for every CDR3 protein. The data show 25,000 to 30,000 distinct CDR3 sequences, 5.3% seen once. The receptor comes from a female donor with ankylosing spondylitis or in good health (not recorded which). The chain employs TRBV9 and TRBJ2-7; 10 bases align to TRBD1. Sequencing was performed on blood, either unsorted or a sorted T cell fraction (not recorded which). The CDR3 sequence is CASSVGQGEGGEQYF. The CDR3 nucleotides read TGTGCCAGCAGCGTCGGACAGGGGGAAGGGGGCGAGCAGTACTTC.